A single sample gave rise to the 21 T cell receptor beta chains below, sequenced in a study of blood T cell repertoires in COVID-19. Sequencing was performed with immunoSEQ multiplex PCR; in TCRdb, only in-frame clones are kept and a portion is missing. The sample holds roughly 500,000 clones, more than 75% seen once. The sample was PBMCs or T cells enriched from blood (not recorded which). The origin of the receptors is a middle-aged woman who had recovered from COVID-19.

This clone has just a few counts. The chain combines TRBV2 with TRBJ1-6; no definite D call. V lost 6 bases and J lost 7, with 16 bases in between. The CDR3 extends over 15 amino acids. Germline V CDR1 and CDR2: SNHLY, FYNNEI. The CDR3 sequence: CASSVDGIRNSPLHF. The CDR3 coding sequence is TGTGCCAGCAGCGTCGACGGGATCAGAAATTCACCCCTCCACTTT.

The rearrangement links TRBV5-6 to TRBJ2-2; 11 bases line up with TRBD2. V gave up 2 bases and J gave up 6 bases; unmatched junction bases: 3. CDR1 SGHDT and CDR2 YYEEEE come from the germline V gene. The CDR3 contains 15 residues. CDR3 residues: CASSFLAGGPGELFF. CDR3 nucleotide sequence: TGTGCCAGCAGCTTCCTAGCGGGAGGCCCCGGGGAGCTGTTTTTT.

Comments on this clone: In the same sample, other DNA sequences code for this CDR3. This CDR3 reads CASSLSSSYNEQFF. The CDR3 coding sequence is TGTGCCAGCAGCTTGTCGAGCTCCTACAATGAGCAGTTCTTC. The rearrangement uses TRBV7-9 and TRBJ2-1; no reliable D call. Per germline, CDR1 SEHNR and CDR2 FQNEAQ (reference sequence). The CDR3 length is 14 residues. V shed 3 bases and J shed 0 bases, with 6 bases lying between them. Combining the CDR3 with reference TRBV7-9 and TRBJ2-1 gives the whole variable domain DTGVSQNPRHKITKRGQNVTFRCDPISEHNRLYWYRQTLGQGPEFLTYFQNEAQLEKSRLLSDRFSAERPKGSFSTLEIQRTEQGDSAMYLCASSLSSSYNEQFFGPGTRLTVL.

The chain employs TRBV18 and TRBJ2-1; 7 bases map to TRBD2. The CDR3 is 15 residues long. CDR1 and CDR2 (germline): KGHSH, LQKENI. The junction had 6 bases not matched to a gene; V was cut back by 1 base and J by 6 bases. The CDR3 nucleotides are TGTGCCAGCTCACCACTAATGGTAGCGGGCAATGAGCAGTTCTTC. It is translated as CASSPLMVAGNEQFF.

The rearrangement joins TRBV27 to TRBJ1-4, with TRBD1 matching over 11 bases. Germline assignment: CDR1 MNHEY and CDR2 SMNVEV (reference sequence). V lost 7 bases, J lost 11 bases, and 15 bases stayed unmatched. The CDR3 totals 16 residues. CDR3: CASTPYRDRGFGKLFF. CDR3 DNA: TGTGCCAGCACGCCTTACCGGGACAGGGGGTTTGGTAAACTGTTTTTT.

This clone was seen once. This chain joins TRBV27 and TRBJ2-1; possibly TRBD2 for D (5 bases). Trimming left V 7 bases short and J 13 bases short, with 17 bases between. The CDR3 contains 12 residues. The germline CDR1 and CDR2 sequences are MNHEY and SMNVEV (reference sequence). CDR3 in amino acids: CASTMGRGAQFF. The DNA for the CDR3 is TGTGCCAGCACCATGGGGAGAGGTGCCCAGTTCTTC.

The chain employs TRBV5-1 and TRBJ1-3; D unresolved. Per the germline V gene, CDR1 is SGHRS and CDR2 is YFSETQ. The CDR3 is 13 amino acids. V shed 3 bases and J shed 0 bases, with 4 bases lying between them. CDR3 sequence: CASSSISGNTIYF. CDR3 nucleotides: TGCGCCAGCAGCTCCATCTCTGGAAACACCATATATTTT.

V is TRBV4-1 and J is TRBJ2-7; 8 nucleotides line up with TRBD1. CDR1 MGHRA and CDR2 YSYEKL come from the germline V gene. The length of the CDR3 is 16 residues. V gave up 0 bases and J gave up 1 base; unmatched junction bases: 5. Here the CDR3 DNA reads TGCGCCAGCAGCCAAGATTGGACAGGGTCTTCCTACGAGCAGTACTTC. Its protein is CASSQDWTGSSYEQYF.

The V call is TRBV18, the J call TRBJ1-4; D perhaps matches TRBD1 (6 bases). Germline-derived CDR1 and CDR2 are KGHSH and LQKENI. Trimming removed 3 bases from V and 8 bases from J, with 13 bases in between. This CDR3 is built from 14 residues. CDR3 sequence: CASSPPDSFEKLFF. The CDR3 bases are TGTGCCAGCTCACCCCCGGACAGCTTCGAAAAACTGTTTTTT. Using reference TRBV18 and TRBJ1-4 for the parts outside the CDR3, the full variable domain is NAGVMQNPRHLVRRRGQEARLRCSPMKGHSHVYWYRQLPEEGLKFMVYLQKENIIDESGMPKERFSAEFPKEGPSILRIQQVVRGDSAAYFCASSPPDSFEKLFFGSGTQLSVL.

This clone has a handful of counts. The chain couples TRBV2 to TRBJ1-1; weak D call: TRBD1 (6 bases). The CDR3 is 11 residues long. From germline, CDR1 is SNHLY and CDR2 FYNNEI. With 7 bases removed from V and 5 bases from J, the gap between germline ends came to 8 bases. CDR3 coding DNA: TGTGCCAGCAAGGGGGATACTGAAGCTTTCTTT. Its protein is CASKGDTEAFF.

The chain uses TRBV2 and TRBJ1-5; 12 bases fit TRBD1. The J segment lost 4 bases and the V segment lost 6 bases, leaving 10 bases of the junction unmatched. The CDR3 is 17 residues long. Germline loops: CDR1 SNHLY, CDR2 FYNNEI. The CDR3 loop reads CASRWDRGRGSNQPQHF. CDR3 DNA: TGTGCCAGCAGATGGGACAGGGGGCGCGGGAGTAATCAGCCCCAGCATTTT.

The chain is built from TRBV6-2 or TRBV6-3 and TRBJ2-7; 8 positions match TRBD2. Per the germline V gene, CDR1 is MNHEY and CDR2 is SVGEGT. V lost 5 bases, J lost 5 bases, and 8 bases stayed unmatched. The CDR3 runs to 14 residues. CDR3 bases: TGTGCCAGCAGTACTAGCGGCGACCTTGACGAGCAGTACTTC. Its protein is CASSTSGDLDEQYF.

The CDR3 loop is CASSSSGTVTDTQYF. CDR3 nucleotide sequence: TGTGCCAGCAGTTCTTCCGGGACAGTAACAGATACGCAGTATTTT. The chain combines TRBV27 with TRBJ2-3; the match to TRBD1 covers 7 bases. The CDR3 consists of 15 residues. V shed 4 bases and J 3 bases; nucleotides not matched to a gene: 7. From germline, CDR1 is MNHEY and CDR2 SMNVEV (reference sequence).

The V call is TRBV11-2, the J call TRBJ2-1; 9 positions agree with TRBD2. V lost 5 bases, J lost 5 bases, and 16 bases stayed unmatched. Germline V gives CDR1 SGHAT, CDR2 FQNNGV. The CDR3 spans 18 residues. CDR3 residues: CASSRGGSGGRADNEQFF. The DNA for the CDR3 is TGTGCCAGCAGCCGCGGGGGATCTGGCGGGAGGGCCGACAATGAGCAGTTCTTC.

The CDR3 reads CATSDSGTGDHEQYF. The CDR3 DNA reads as TGTGCCACCAGTGATTCCGGGACAGGGGACCACGAGCAGTACTTC. The chain is built from TRBV24-1 and TRBJ2-7, with TRBD1 identical over 10 bases. Germline V gene sequence: CDR1 KGHDR, CDR2 SFDVKD. With 2 bases clipped from V and 5 bases from J, the junction kept 5 bases outside the gene matches. The CDR3 has 15 residues.

The DNA of the CDR3 is TGTGCCAGCTCACCGGAGACAGGACCCTACGAGCAGTACTTC. Its translation: CASSPETGPYEQYF. This chain uses TRBV18 with TRBJ2-7, with D perhaps TRBD1 (6 bases). Germline V lookup: CDR1 KGHSH, CDR2 LQKENI. The CDR3 loop spans 14 amino acids. V was clipped by 3 bases and J by 2 bases, with 11 bases between them. The full variable domain, in which reference TRBV18 and TRBJ2-7 provide the parts outside the CDR3, is NAGVMQNPRHLVRRRGQEARLRCSPMKGHSHVYWYRQLPEEGLKFMVYLQKENIIDESGMPKERFSAEFPKEGPSILRIQQVVRGDSAAYFCASSPETGPYEQYFGPGTRLTVT.

This rearrangement joins TRBV11-2 to TRBJ2-1; 10 bases match TRBD1. The germline V gene has CDR1 SGHAT and CDR2 FQNNGV. CDR3 size: 14 residues. Trimming took 1 base from V and 13 from J; bases not matched to a gene: 7. The CDR3 bases are TGTGCCAGCAGCTTAGTCCCCGGACAGGGGGATCAGTTCTTC. It is translated as CASSLVPGQGDQFF.

The V gene is TRBV4-1, the J gene TRBJ1-4, with 7 bases that match TRBD1. CDR1 and CDR2 from the germline V gene are MGHRA and YSYEKL. There are 14 residues in the CDR3. Germline trimming cut 1 base from V and 4 bases from J; bases unmatched to any gene: 0. The CDR3 sequence is CASSQGTGNEKLFF. DNA of the CDR3: TGCGCCAGCAGCCAAGGGACAGGTAATGAAAAACTGTTTTTT.

V usage is TRBV7-2 and J usage is TRBJ2-7; 8 bases match TRBD2. Germline V gene lookup returns CDR1 SGHTA and CDR2 FQGNSA. V dropped 2 bases and J dropped 2; count of bases not matched to a gene: 8. This CDR3 has 16 residues. Here the CDR3 DNA reads TGTGCCAGCAGCTTACATCCAGCGGGGGCTACCTACGAGCAGTACTTC. Protein sequence: CASSLHPAGATYEQYF. The variable domain in full, completed from reference TRBV7-2 and TRBJ2-7, reads GAGVSQSPSNKVTEKGKDVELRCDPISGHTALYWYRQSLGQGLEFLIYFQGNSAPDKSGLPSDRFSAERTGGSVSTLTIQRTQQEDSAVYLCASSLHPAGATYEQYFGPGTRLTVT.

The chain couples TRBV15 to TRBJ1-6, with D uncertain. This CDR3 has 18 amino acids. The V gene's germline CDR1 is LNHNV and CDR2 YYDKDF (reference sequence). Trimming left V 0 bases short and J 5 bases short, with 17 bases between. CDR3 sequence (DNA): TGTGCCACCAGCAGAGATGCATCCTTACAACCCGATAATTCACCCCTCCACTTT. Its protein is CATSRDASLQPDNSPLHF.

The chain recombines TRBV11-3 with TRBJ1-1; 7 nucleotides match TRBD1. Trimming at V came to 4 bases and at J to 0 bases, leaving 8 bases not matched to a gene. The CDR3 covers 16 residues. Germline CDR1 is SGHNT and CDR2 is YENEEA. CDR3 DNA: TGTGCCAGCAGCTCCTGGGGACAGAGAATGAACACTGAAGCTTTCTTT. Translating gives CASSSWGQRMNTEAFF.